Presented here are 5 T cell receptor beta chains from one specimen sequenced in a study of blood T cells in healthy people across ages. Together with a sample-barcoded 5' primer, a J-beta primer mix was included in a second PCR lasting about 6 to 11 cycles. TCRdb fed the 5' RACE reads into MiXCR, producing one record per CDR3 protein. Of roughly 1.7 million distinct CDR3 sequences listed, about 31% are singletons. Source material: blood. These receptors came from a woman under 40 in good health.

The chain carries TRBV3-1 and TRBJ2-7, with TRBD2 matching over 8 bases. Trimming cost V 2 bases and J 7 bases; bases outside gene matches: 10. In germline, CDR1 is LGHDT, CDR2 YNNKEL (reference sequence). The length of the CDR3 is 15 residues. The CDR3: CASSQSFSGITEQYF. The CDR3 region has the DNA TGTGCCAGCAGCCAATCTTTTAGCGGGATCACAGAGCAGTACTTC.

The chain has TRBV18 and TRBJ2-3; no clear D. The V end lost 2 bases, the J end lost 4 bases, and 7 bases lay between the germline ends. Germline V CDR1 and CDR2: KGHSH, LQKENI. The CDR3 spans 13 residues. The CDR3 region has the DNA TGTGCCAGCTCACCAGAAGGTCCAGATACGCAGTATTTT. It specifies CASSPEGPDTQYF.

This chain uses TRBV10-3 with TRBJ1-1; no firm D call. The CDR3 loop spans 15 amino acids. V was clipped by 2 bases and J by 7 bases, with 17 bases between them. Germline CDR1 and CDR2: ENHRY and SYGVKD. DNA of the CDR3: TGTGCCATCAGTGAGGGGAATCCGGGCACCCATGAAGCTTTCTTT. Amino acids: CAISEGNPGTHEAFF.

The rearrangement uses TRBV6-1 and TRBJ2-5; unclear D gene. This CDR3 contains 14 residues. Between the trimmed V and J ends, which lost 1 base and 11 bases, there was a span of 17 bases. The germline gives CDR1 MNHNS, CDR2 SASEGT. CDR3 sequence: CASSEVLPTRAQYF. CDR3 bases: TGTGCCAGCAGTGAAGTGTTACCGACGAGAGCGCAGTACTTC.

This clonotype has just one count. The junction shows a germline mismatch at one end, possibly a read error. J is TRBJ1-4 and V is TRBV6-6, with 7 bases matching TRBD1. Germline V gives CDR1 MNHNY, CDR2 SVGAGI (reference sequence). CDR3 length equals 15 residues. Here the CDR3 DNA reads TGTGCCAGCAGTTCTTACCGGGACAGAGAGGAAAAACTGTTGTTT. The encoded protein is CASSSYRDREEKLLF.